This T cell receptor beta chain came from a study of T-cell memory formation after mild COVID-19. For the study at large: TCR clustering was largely donor specific.

Study results and limitations: Pre-infection memory contained some responding clones, which suggested that cross-reactive memory had joined. Nothing showed for sure that second-wave clones peaking on day 37 were SARS-CoV-2 specific. There was a balanced CD4/CD8 profile in clones contracting day 15 to 85, and later expanders leaned CD4+.

MiXCR, applied by TCRdb to the 5' RACE reads, yields one record per CDR3 protein. The data contain roughly 560,000 distinct CDR3 sequences, roughly 22% of them singletons. The table lists this clonotype with a few counts. Its antigen is as yet unknown. Germline V lookup: CDR1 MGHRA, CDR2 YSYEKL. The CDR3 runs 17 residues. V was clipped by 0 bases and J by 3 bases; unmatched bases: 10. The rearrangement uses TRBV4-1 and TRBJ1-1; 7 bases match TRBD1. The receptor comes from an adult woman who had mild COVID-19 (a few samples of this study predate the infection). Cell type and time point are not known. Sequencing used PBMCs or a T cell subset sorted from them (not recorded which). The CDR3: CASSQEIPGQRDTEAFF. CDR3 sequence (DNA): TGCGCCAGCAGCCAAGAAATCCCGGGACAGAGAGACACTGAAGCTTTCTTT.